One sample yielded the 23 T cell receptor beta chains listed below, sequenced in a study of CD4+ T cells in melanoma. Sequencing was performed with immunoSEQ multiplex PCR; in TCRdb, only in-frame clones are kept and a portion is missing. The sample contains about 55,000 clones, nearly 70% of which appear only once. The sequencing sample was made of tumor tissue. The origin of the receptors is a human donor with melanoma.

By frequency in the sample, this clone is large. The V gene is TRBV2, the J gene TRBJ2-7; 12 bases line up with TRBD2. The germline V gene has CDR1 SNHLY and CDR2 FYNNEI. The junction had 10 bases not matched to a gene; V was cut back by 6 bases and J by 4 bases. The CDR3 covers 16 residues. DNA of the CDR3: TGTGCCAGCAGCCACAGACTAGCGGGGGACCCGTACGAGCAGTACTTC. The encoded protein is CASSHRLAGDPYEQYF.

This chain links TRBV30 with TRBJ2-2; no reliable D call. Germline CDR1 is GTSNPN and CDR2 is SVGIG (reference sequence). The ends were cut back, 5 bases at V and 1 base at J, with 2 bases in the middle. This CDR3 is built from 11 residues. CDR3 nucleotides: TGTGCCTGGGTGAACACCGGGGAGCTGTTTTTT. This encodes CAWVNTGELFF.

The J gene is TRBJ2-7, the V gene TRBV7-9, with TRBD2 matching 8 bases. V dropped 6 bases and J dropped 1; count of bases not matched to a gene: 8. This CDR3 contains 15 residues. Germline CDR1 reads SEHNR; CDR2 reads FQNEAQ (reference sequence). This CDR3 reads CASSLSGGSSYEQYF. Written as DNA, the CDR3 is TGTGCCAGCAGTCTAAGCGGGGGTTCTTCCTACGAGCAGTACTTC.

The chain joins TRBV29-1 to TRBJ2-7; a weak D match, TRBD1 (6 bases). The germline V and J ends were trimmed by 0 bases and 2 bases, with 11 bases remaining between them. This CDR3 comprises 14 residues. Germline values: CDR1 SQVTM, CDR2 ANQGSEA. CDR3 sequence reads: CSVEDSGVTYEQYF. CDR3 nucleotide sequence: TGCAGCGTTGAAGACTCAGGGGTTACCTACGAGCAGTACTTC.

This chain connects TRBV15 to TRBJ1-5; 10 positions agree with TRBD1. Losses at the gene ends were 1 base for V and 4 bases for J; bases not matched to a gene: 1. The CDR3 is 15 amino acids. Germline V gives CDR1 LNHNV, CDR2 YYDKDF (reference sequence). The CDR3 region has the DNA TGTGCCACCAGCAGAGGACAGGGGGCTAATCAGCCCCAGCATTTT. It yields the protein CATSRGQGANQPQHF.

This clone was detected a few times. The J gene is TRBJ1-5, the V gene TRBV13; D unresolved. CDR1 is PRHDT and CDR2 is FYEKMQ in the germline V gene (reference sequence). This CDR3 region has 12 residues. Trimming took 0 bases from V and 4 from J, leaving 1 base between them. The CDR3 DNA reads as TGTGCCAGCAGCTTAGGGAATCAGCCCCAGCATTTT. Translation gives CASSLGNQPQHF.

This clone has ten or more counts. This rearrangement joins TRBV2 to TRBJ2-7, with 9 positions matching TRBD1. The CDR3 has 14 residues. Germline V gene data show CDR1 as SNHLY and CDR2 as FYNNEI. J was trimmed by 7 bases and V by 7 bases; bases with no gene match: 11. The CDR3 reads CASTGDRVRGEQYF. The DNA of the CDR3 is TGTGCCAGCACGGGGGACAGGGTGAGGGGGGAGCAGTACTTC.

The chain has TRBV27 and TRBJ2-1; a possible D gene is TRBD2 (5 bases). The germline V and J ends were trimmed by 5 bases and 9 bases, with 14 bases remaining between them. Germline CDR1 and CDR2: MNHEY and SMNVEV (reference sequence). The CDR3 consists of 13 residues. CDR3 in amino acids: CASSPLGEVEQFF. For the CDR3, the DNA is TGTGCCAGCAGTCCCCTCGGGGAAGTTGAGCAGTTCTTC.

V and J are TRBV6-4 and TRBJ2-3; no reliable D call. The germline CDR1 and CDR2 sequences are MRHNA and SNTAGT. The length of the CDR3 is 13 residues. Deletions cut 6 bases from V and 0 bases from J, with 7 bases between. The chain's CDR3 is CASSAVSTDTQYF. Written as DNA, the CDR3 is TGTGCCAGCAGCGCGGTTAGCACAGATACGCAGTATTTT.

This clone has a single count. The rearrangement links TRBV2 to TRBJ2-2, with D possibly TRBD2 on 6 matching bases. The length of the CDR3 is 17 residues. Trimming took off 6 bases at V and 4 bases at J, with 21 bases between the two ends. CDR1 and CDR2 (germline): SNHLY, FYNNEI. The CDR3 loop is CASSHQAGRLLTGELFF. The DNA for the CDR3 is TGTGCCAGCAGCCACCAGGCGGGGCGCCTCCTCACCGGGGAGCTGTTTTTT.

This clone was seen more than once but under ten times. This chain links TRBV4-2 with TRBJ2-3, with D possibly being TRBD2 (6 bases). Germline CDR1 and CDR2: LGHNA and YNFKEQ. With 0 bases removed from V and 2 bases from J, the gap between germline ends came to 15 bases. CDR3 size: 17 residues. CDR3 amino acids: CASSQERRGRVTDTQYF. The CDR3 DNA reads as TGTGCCAGCAGCCAAGAGCGGAGGGGCCGGGTCACAGATACGCAGTATTTT.

The V gene is TRBV11-2, the J gene TRBJ2-1; the D call may be TRBD1 or TRBD2 (6 bases each). Trimming took off 4 bases at V and 4 bases at J, with 11 bases between the two ends. Germline V gene lookup returns CDR1 SGHAT and CDR2 FQNNGV. This CDR3 is built from 14 residues. CDR3 sequence: CASSSGGGYNEQFF. As DNA, the CDR3 is TGTGCCAGCAGCTCTGGAGGGGGGTACAATGAGCAGTTCTTC.

This chain links TRBV5-1 with TRBJ2-1; the match to TRBD2 covers 13 bases. After removal of 4 bases from V and 4 bases from J, the junction contained 14 bases not matched to a gene. The germline V gene has CDR1 SGHRS and CDR2 YFSETQ. CDR3 size: 19 residues. CDR3 protein: CASSPVDLWTSGGYNEQFF. The CDR3 region has the DNA TGCGCCAGCAGCCCGGTAGACCTTTGGACTAGCGGGGGATACAATGAGCAGTTCTTC. The variable domain in full, with the rest retrieved from reference TRBV5-1 and TRBJ2-1, is KAGVTQTPRYLIKTRGQQVTLSCSPISGHRSVSWYQQTPGQGLQFLFEYFSETQRNKGNFPGRFSGRQFSNSRSEMNVSTLELGDSALYLCASSPVDLWTSGGYNEQFFGPGTRLTVL.

This chain connects TRBV30 to TRBJ2-7; D is unresolved. Trimming removed 5 bases at V and 3 bases at J, with 8 bases between. The CDR3 has 11 amino acids. From germline, CDR1 is GTSNPN and CDR2 SVGIG (reference sequence). The DNA of the CDR3 is TGTGCCTGGGGCGCCGTCTACGAGCAGTACTTC. Translation gives CAWGAVYEQYF.

This clone was detected ten times or more. The chain links TRBV30 to TRBJ2-7, with D possibly called TRBD1 or TRBD2 (5 bases each). CDR1 and CDR2 from the germline V gene are GTSNPN and SVGIG (reference sequence). Trimming removed 4 bases from V and 2 bases from J, with 12 bases in between. The CDR3 length is 13 residues. The CDR3 spells CAWTGTETYEQYF. In DNA, the CDR3 is TGTGCCTGGACCGGGACGGAGACCTACGAGCAGTACTTC.

This chain connects TRBV5-1 to TRBJ1-1; no firm D call. Germline lookup yields CDR1 SGHRS and CDR2 YFSETQ. Trimming pared 7 bases from V and 0 bases from J, leaving 16 bases between. The CDR3 loop spans 15 amino acids. The DNA of the CDR3 is TGCGCCAGCGGAAGCGTTAAGTGGGTGAACACTGAAGCTTTCTTT. Its protein is CASGSVKWVNTEAFF.

The CDR3 bases are TGTGCCAGCAGCTCCCGCCAGGGACAGAATGGCTACACCTTC. This sequence encodes CASSSRQGQNGYTF. The gene calls are TRBV7-2 and TRBJ1-2; 7 bases agree with TRBD1. The CDR3 totals 14 residues. Trimming at V came to 4 bases and at J to 6 bases, leaving 8 bases not matched to a gene. Germline V lookup: CDR1 SGHTA, CDR2 FQGNSA.

This clone was detected many times. The J gene is TRBJ1-1, the V gene TRBV27; 8 positions match TRBD1. The germline V gene encodes CDR1 MNHEY and CDR2 SMNVEV (reference sequence). J lost 0 bases, V lost 2 bases, and 14 bases had no gene match. The CDR3 runs to 19 residues. The CDR3 DNA is TGTGCCAGCAGTTTAAGACACTCAAACAGGGGGGAGGTGAACACTGAAGCTTTCTTT. Its protein product is CASSLRHSNRGEVNTEAFF.

This sequence joins TRBV5-4 and TRBJ2-1, with 8 bases lining up with TRBD1. Germline V CDR1 and CDR2: SGHNT, YYREEE (reference sequence). The CDR3 consists of 15 residues. V gave up 3 bases and J gave up 10 bases; unmatched junction bases: 12. CDR3 amino acids: CASSYQTDRGYEQFF. The CDR3 nucleotides read TGTGCCAGCAGCTACCAAACTGACAGGGGCTACGAGCAGTTCTTC.

The chain uses TRBV11-2 and TRBJ2-1; perhaps TRBD1 as D (5 bases). Per the germline V gene, CDR1 is SGHAT and CDR2 is FQNNGV. This CDR3 comprises 17 residues. V shed 6 bases and J shed 0 bases, with 18 bases lying between them. DNA of the CDR3: TGTGCCAGCAGGTACGATGGGGCCCAGTACTCCTACAATGAGCAGTTCTTC. Protein: CASRYDGAQYSYNEQFF.

DNA of the CDR3: TGTGCCACCAGCACTAGAAAAACAGGGACTGAAGCTTTCTTT. Translated, it gives CATSTRKTGTEAFF. The genes are TRBV15 and TRBJ1-1; a weak D match, TRBD1 (6 bases). The CDR3 is 14 residues long. Between the trimmed V and J ends, which lost 4 bases and 5 bases, there was a span of 14 bases. Germline values: CDR1 LNHNV, CDR2 YYDKDF (reference sequence).

This clone showed up many times. This chain links TRBV19 with TRBJ1-5, with a possible D match to TRBD1 (6 bases). This CDR3 comprises 14 residues. The V gene's germline CDR1 is LNHDA and CDR2 SQIVND (reference sequence). The ends were cut back, 5 bases at V and 2 bases at J, with 10 bases in the middle. The CDR3 spells CASSFRGGNQPQHF. The DNA for the CDR3 is TGTGCCAGTAGTTTCAGGGGAGGCAATCAGCCCCAGCATTTT.

This clone showed up just a few times. The chain carries TRBV18 and TRBJ1-6; perhaps TRBD1 as D (6 bases). The germline V gene encodes CDR1 KGHSH and CDR2 LQKENI. The CDR3 is made up of 13 amino acids. V lost 1 base to trimming and J lost 14 bases, with 12 bases between them. The chain's CDR3 is CASSPLGQGSLHF. The CDR3 DNA sequence: TGTGCCAGCTCACCACTTGGGCAGGGGTCCCTCCACTTT.